The rows below give T cell receptor beta chains drawn from one sample of a study of blood T cell repertoires in COVID-19. Measured with immunoSEQ multiplex PCR; TCRdb has only the in-frame clones, and not every one. This repertoire shows a few hundred thousand clones, 80% to 90% found once; its top ten account for around 5%. Sequenced input: PBMCs or T cells enriched from blood (not recorded which). These receptors were taken from a man aged 25 to 45 who had recovered from COVID-19. Each CDR3 is given with its conserved first and last residue. The order of the fields is clone size, J gene, V gene, D gene, CDR3 protein, CDR3 DNA. A D gene is named only where the DNA matches it firmly. Some rows have no size entry. The others give once, few or many, or a class for an expanded clone.

>.|TRBJ2-1|TRBV7-9|TRBD2
CASSLAPGGNEQFF
TGTGCCAGCAGCTTAGCGCCGGGAGGGAATGAGCAGTTCTTC
>.|TRBJ1-2|TRBV6-4|TRBD1
CASSPTGGRGYTF
TGTGCCAGCAGTCCCACAGGGGGGAGAGGCTACACCTTC
>once|TRBJ2-1|TRBV20-1|TRBD2
CSASSGGLKTNEQFF
TGCAGTGCTAGTAGCGGGGGGTTGAAGACGAATGAGCAGTTCTTC
>few|TRBJ1-1|TRBV7-6|.
CASSLYIGEATEAFF
TGTGCCAGCAGCTTATATATTGGGGAGGCCACTGAAGCTTTCTTT
>.|TRBJ2-3|TRBV11-2|TRBD2
CASSLGASGGATDTQYF
TGTGCCAGCAGCTTAGGGGCTAGCGGGGGGGCCACAGATACGCAGTATTTT
>.|TRBJ2-5|TRBV5-1|.
CASSSGLLQETQYF
TGCGCCAGCAGCTCTGGACTTCTCCAAGAGACCCAGTACTTC
>.|TRBJ2-6|TRBV7-9|.
CASSLALQTTGANVLTF
TGTGCCAGCAGCTTAGCGTTGCAGACTACTGGGGCCAACGTCCTGACTTTC
>.|TRBJ1-4|TRBV28|.
CATAGLTPTNEKLFF
TGTGCCACAGCGGGACTAACCCCAACTAATGAAAAACTGTTTTTT
>.|TRBJ1-5|TRBV5-1|.
CASREGSNQPQHF
TGCGCCAGCAGGGAGGGGAGCAATCAGCCCCAGCATTTT
>.|TRBJ2-5|TRBV27|TRBD1
CASSFQGVRGRETQYF
TGTGCCAGCAGTTTTCAGGGGGTCCGAGGGAGAGAGACCCAGTACTTC
>.|TRBJ1-4|TRBV28|TRBD1
CASSPSRQGVWNNEKLFF
TGTGCCAGCAGCCCATCTCGACAGGGGGTCTGGAATAATGAAAAACTGTTTTTT
>.|TRBJ1-2|TRBV27|TRBD1
CASSFGTGGYGYTF
TGTGCCAGCAGTTTCGGGACAGGGGGTTATGGCTACACCTTC
>.|TRBJ1-5|TRBV5-1|.
CASSLAGGTQPQHF
TGCGCCAGCAGCTTGGCCGGGGGTACTCAGCCCCAGCATTTT
>.|TRBJ1-6|TRBV5-1|.
CASSFRQDLYNSPLHF
TGCGCCAGCAGCTTCCGACAGGATCTCTATAATTCACCCCTCCACTTT
>.|TRBJ1-3|TRBV5-1|TRBD1
CASSLAPRQGAGNTIYF
TGCGCCAGCAGCTTGGCCCCCCGACAGGGGGCTGGAAACACCATATATTTT
>.|TRBJ1-1|TRBV28|TRBD1
CASGNRGYTEAFF
TGTGCCAGCGGAAACAGGGGATACACTGAAGCTTTCTTT
>.|TRBJ1-5|TRBV2|.
CASRGLSNQPQHF
TGTGCCAGCCGGGGGTTAAGCAATCAGCCCCAGCATTTT
>.|TRBJ1-2|TRBV6-5|.
CASSYSTGRYGYTF
TGTGCCAGCAGTTACTCTACAGGGCGGTATGGCTACACCTTC
>.|TRBJ2-1|TRBV28|.
CAIRSSYNEQFF
TGTGCCATCAGGAGTTCCTACAATGAGCAGTTCTTC